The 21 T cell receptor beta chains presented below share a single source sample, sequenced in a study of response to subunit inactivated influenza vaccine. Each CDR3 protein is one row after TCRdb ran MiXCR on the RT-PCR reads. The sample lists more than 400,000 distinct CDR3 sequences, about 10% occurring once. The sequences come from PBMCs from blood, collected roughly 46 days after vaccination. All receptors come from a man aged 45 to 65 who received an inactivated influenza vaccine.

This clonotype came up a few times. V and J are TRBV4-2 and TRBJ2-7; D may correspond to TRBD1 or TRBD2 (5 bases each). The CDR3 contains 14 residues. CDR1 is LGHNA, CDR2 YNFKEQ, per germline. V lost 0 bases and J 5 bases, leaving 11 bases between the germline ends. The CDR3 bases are TGTGCCAGCAGCCAAGAGGGGACGTCCGACGAGCAGTACTTC. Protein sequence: CASSQEGTSDEQYF.

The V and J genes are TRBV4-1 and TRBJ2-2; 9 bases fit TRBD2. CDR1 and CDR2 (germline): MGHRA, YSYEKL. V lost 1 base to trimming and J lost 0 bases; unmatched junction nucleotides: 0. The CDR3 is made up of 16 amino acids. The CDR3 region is CASSQGLAANTGELFF. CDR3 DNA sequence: TGCGCCAGCAGCCAAGGACTAGCGGCGAACACCGGGGAGCTGTTTTTT.

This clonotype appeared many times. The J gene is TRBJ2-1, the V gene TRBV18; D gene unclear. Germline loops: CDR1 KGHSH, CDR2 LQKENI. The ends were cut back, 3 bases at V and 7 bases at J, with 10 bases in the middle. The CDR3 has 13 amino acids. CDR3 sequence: CASSPFGSNEQFF. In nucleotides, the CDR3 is TGTGCCAGCTCACCGTTTGGGTCAAATGAGCAGTTCTTC.

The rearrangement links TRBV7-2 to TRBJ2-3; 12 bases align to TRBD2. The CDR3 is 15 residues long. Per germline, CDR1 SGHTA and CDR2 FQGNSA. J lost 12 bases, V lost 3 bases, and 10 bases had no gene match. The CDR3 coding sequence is TGTGCCAGCAGCTTGAGAAGGACTAGCGGGGAGCCCCAGTATTTT. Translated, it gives CASSLRRTSGEPQYF.

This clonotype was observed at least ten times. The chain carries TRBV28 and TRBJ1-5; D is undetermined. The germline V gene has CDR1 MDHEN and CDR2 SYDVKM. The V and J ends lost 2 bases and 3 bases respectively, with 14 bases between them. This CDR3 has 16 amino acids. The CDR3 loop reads CASSLVGFRANQPQHF. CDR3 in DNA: TGTGCCAGCAGTTTAGTGGGGTTTAGGGCCAATCAGCCCCAGCATTTT.

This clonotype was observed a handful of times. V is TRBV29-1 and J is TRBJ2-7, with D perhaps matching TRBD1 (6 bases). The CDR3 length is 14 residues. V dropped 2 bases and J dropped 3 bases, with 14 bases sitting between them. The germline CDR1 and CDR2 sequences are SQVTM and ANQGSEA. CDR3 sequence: CSVETRGRDYEQYF. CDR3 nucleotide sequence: TGCAGCGTTGAAACGAGGGGGAGAGACTACGAGCAGTACTTC.

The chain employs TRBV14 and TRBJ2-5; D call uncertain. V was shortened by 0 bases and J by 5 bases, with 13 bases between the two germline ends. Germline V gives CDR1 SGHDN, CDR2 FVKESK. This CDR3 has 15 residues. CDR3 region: CASSQDESLGETQYF. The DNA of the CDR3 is TGTGCCAGCAGCCAAGATGAGAGCCTCGGGGAGACCCAGTACTTC.

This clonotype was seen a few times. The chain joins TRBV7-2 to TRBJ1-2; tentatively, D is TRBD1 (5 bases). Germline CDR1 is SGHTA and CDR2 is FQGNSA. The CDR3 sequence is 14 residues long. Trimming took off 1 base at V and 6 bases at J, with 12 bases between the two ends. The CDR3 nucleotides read TGTGCCAGCAGCTTAGAATCAGGGTATAATGGCTACACCTTC. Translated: CASSLESGYNGYTF.

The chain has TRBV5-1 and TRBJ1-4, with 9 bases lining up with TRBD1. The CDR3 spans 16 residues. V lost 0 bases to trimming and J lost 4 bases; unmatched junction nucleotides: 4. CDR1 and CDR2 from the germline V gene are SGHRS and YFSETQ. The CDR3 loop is CASSLGGQGGNEKLFF. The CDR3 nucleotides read TGCGCCAGCAGCTTGGGGGGACAGGGCGGTAATGAAAAACTGTTTTTT.

CDR3: CASSQGDRQQFF. DNA of the CDR3: TGCGCCAGCAGCCAAGGGGACCGACAGCAGTTCTTC. This rearrangement joins TRBV4-3 to TRBJ2-1; the D gene could be TRBD1 or TRBD2 (5 bases each). This CDR3 is built from 12 residues. Trimming took off 1 base at V and 11 bases at J, with 9 bases between the two ends. CDR1 and CDR2 from the germline V gene are LGHNA and YSLEER.

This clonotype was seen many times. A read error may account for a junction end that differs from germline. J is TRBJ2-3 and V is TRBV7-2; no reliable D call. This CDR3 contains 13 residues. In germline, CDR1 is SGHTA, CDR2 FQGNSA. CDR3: CASSLNRADTQYF. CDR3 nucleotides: TGCGCCAGCAGCTTGAATAGGGCAGATACGCAGTATTTT. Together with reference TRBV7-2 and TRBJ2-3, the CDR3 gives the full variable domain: GAGVSQSPSNKVTEKGKDVELRCDPISGHTALYWYRQSLGQGLEFLIYFQGNSAPDKSGLPSDRFSAERTGGSVSTLTIQRTQQEDSAVYLCASSLNRADTQYFGPGTRLTVL.

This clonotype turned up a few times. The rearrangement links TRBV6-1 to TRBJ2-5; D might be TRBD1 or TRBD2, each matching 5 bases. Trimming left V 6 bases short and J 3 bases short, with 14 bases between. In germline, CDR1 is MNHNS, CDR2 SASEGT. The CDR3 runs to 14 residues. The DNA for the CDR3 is TGTGCCAGCAGACCGAGGGGCGGAAAAGAGACCCAGTACTTC. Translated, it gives CASRPRGGKETQYF.

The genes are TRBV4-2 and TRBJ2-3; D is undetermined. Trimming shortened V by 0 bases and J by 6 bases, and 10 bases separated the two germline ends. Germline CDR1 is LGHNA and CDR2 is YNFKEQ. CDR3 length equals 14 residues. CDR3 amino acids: CASSQDGSSDTQYF. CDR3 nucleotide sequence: TGTGCCAGCAGCCAAGATGGCAGCTCCGATACGCAGTATTTT.

The CDR3 region has the DNA TGTGCCAGCACCGGGACTAGCGGGAGGGCCCTGTTCTTC. Its translation is CASTGTSGRALFF. The J gene is TRBJ2-1, the V gene TRBV6-2 or TRBV6-3; 16 positions agree with TRBD2. Germline V gene data show CDR1 as MNHEY and CDR2 as SVGEGT. The trim removed 7 bases at V and 15 bases at J, leaving 6 bases unmatched. The CDR3 length is 13 residues.

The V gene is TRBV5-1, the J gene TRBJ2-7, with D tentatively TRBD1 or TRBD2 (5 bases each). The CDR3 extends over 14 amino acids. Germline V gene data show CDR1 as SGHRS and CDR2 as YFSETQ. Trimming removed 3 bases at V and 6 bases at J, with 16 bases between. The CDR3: CASSSGTARSEQYF. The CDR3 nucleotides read TGCGCCAGCAGCTCCGGGACGGCCCGATCCGAGCAGTACTTC.

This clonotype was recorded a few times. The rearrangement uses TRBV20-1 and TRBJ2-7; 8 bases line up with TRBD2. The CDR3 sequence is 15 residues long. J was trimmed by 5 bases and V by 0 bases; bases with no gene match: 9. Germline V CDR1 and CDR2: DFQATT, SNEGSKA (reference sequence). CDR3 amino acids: CSARDRGGGPHEQYF. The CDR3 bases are TGCAGTGCTAGAGATCGGGGGGGAGGGCCCCACGAGCAGTACTTC.

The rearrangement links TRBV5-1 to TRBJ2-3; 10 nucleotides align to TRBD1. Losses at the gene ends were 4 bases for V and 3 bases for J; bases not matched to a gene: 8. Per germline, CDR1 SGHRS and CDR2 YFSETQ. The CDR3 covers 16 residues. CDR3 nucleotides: TGCGCCAGCAGCCGCCCTGGACAGGGGGTTACAGATACGCAGTATTTT. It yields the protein CASSRPGQGVTDTQYF. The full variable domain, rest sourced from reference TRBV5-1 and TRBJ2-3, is KAGVTQTPRYLIKTRGQQVTLSCSPISGHRSVSWYQQTPGQGLQFLFEYFSETQRNKGNFPGRFSGRQFSNSRSEMNVSTLELGDSALYLCASSRPGQGVTDTQYFGPGTRLTVL.

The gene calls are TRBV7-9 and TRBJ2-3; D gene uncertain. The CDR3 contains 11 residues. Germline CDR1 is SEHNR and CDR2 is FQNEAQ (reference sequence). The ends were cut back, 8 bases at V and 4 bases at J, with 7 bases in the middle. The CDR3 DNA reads TGTGCCAGCTTTGAACCAGATACGCAGTATTTT. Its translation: CASFEPDTQYF.

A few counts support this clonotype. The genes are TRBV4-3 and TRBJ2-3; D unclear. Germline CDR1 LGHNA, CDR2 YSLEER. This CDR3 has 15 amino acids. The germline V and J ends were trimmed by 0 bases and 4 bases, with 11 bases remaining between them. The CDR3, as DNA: TGCGCCAGCAGCCAAGAATTTGTCGGGTCAGATACGCAGTATTTT. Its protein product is CASSQEFVGSDTQYF.

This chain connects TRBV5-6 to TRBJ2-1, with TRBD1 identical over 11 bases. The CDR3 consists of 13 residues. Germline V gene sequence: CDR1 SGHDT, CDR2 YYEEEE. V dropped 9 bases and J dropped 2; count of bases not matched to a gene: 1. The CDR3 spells CATGQGAYNEQFF. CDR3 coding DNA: TGTGCCACGGGACAGGGGGCCTACAATGAGCAGTTCTTC.

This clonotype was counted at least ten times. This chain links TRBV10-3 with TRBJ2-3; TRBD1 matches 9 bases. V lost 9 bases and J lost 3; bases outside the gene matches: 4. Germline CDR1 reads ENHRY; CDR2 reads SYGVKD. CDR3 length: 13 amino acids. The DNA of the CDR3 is TGTGCCATTAGACAGGGGGTAACAGATACGCAGTATTTT. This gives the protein CAIRQGVTDTQYF.